The 15 T cell receptor beta chains below all came from one sample that was sequenced in a study of T cell responses to AZD1222 COVID-19 vaccine. TCRdb keeps only in-frame clones here, not all; method: immunoSEQ multiplex PCR. The data contain about 110,000 clones, 80% to 95% of them singletons. The specimen was peripheral blood, collected 28 days after the second AZD1222 dose. The receptors come from an adult who received the AZD1222 COVID-19 vaccine.

The chain carries TRBV5-8 and TRBJ1-5, with 8 bases aligning to TRBD1. This CDR3 region has 14 residues. The trim removed 0 bases at V and 5 bases at J, leaving 1 base unmatched. The germline CDR1 and CDR2 sequences are SGHTS and YDEGEE. In DNA form, the CDR3 reads TGTGCCAGCAGCTTGGCAGGGGGCTATCAGCCCCAGCATTTT. As protein: CASSLAGGYQPQHF.

The CDR3 region has the DNA TGTGCCAGCTACCGGGACCGGGGGTACGAGCAGTACTTC. Its translation: CASYRDRGYEQYF. The chain links TRBV5-4 to TRBJ2-7, with a possible D match to TRBD2 (6 bases). Germline V gives CDR1 SGHNT, CDR2 YYREEE (reference sequence). V lost 7 bases and J lost 4, with 15 bases in between. This CDR3 has 13 amino acids.

V is TRBV6-2 or TRBV6-3 and J is TRBJ1-5; 9 bases agree with TRBD1. Germline CDR1 MNHEY, CDR2 SVGEGT. The length of the CDR3 is 16 residues. The J segment lost 4 bases and the V segment lost 5 bases, leaving 9 bases of the junction unmatched. CDR3 region: CASSTALGTGNQPQHF. In DNA, the CDR3 is TGTGCCAGCAGTACCGCTTTAGGGACAGGGAATCAGCCCCAGCATTTT.

The chain employs TRBV7-8 and TRBJ2-7, with D possibly being TRBD1 (6 bases). In germline, CDR1 is SGHVS, CDR2 FQNEAQ. This CDR3 region has 12 residues. V was cut by 5 bases and J by 4 bases, with 9 bases left in between. The CDR3 bases are TGTGCCAGCAGCGGCAGGGGTTACGAGCAGTACTTC. Translated, it gives CASSGRGYEQYF.

The chain employs TRBV3-1 (or the pseudogene TRBV3-2) and TRBJ1-3; D is unclear. Germline V gene sequence: CDR1 LGHDT, CDR2 YNNKEL (reference sequence). V lost 0 bases and J 4 bases, leaving 19 bases between the germline ends. CDR3 length: 18 amino acids. CDR3 in DNA: TGTGCCAGCAGCCAAGACACAGCCGGGAGGGCGAGAGGAAACACCATATATTTT. This sequence encodes CASSQDTAGRARGNTIYF.

The chain recombines TRBV6-2 or TRBV6-3 with TRBJ1-2; 10 bases match TRBD1. The germline gives CDR1 MNHEY, CDR2 SVGEGT. The V segment lost 5 bases and the J segment 4 bases; nucleotides outside the gene matches: 7. The CDR3 covers 15 residues. The CDR3 protein is CASSPRGQGFYGYTF. The DNA for the CDR3 is TGTGCCAGCAGTCCCCGGGGACAGGGGTTCTATGGCTACACCTTC.

The chain is built from TRBV4-2 and TRBJ1-1, with 8 bases aligning to TRBD1. This CDR3 is 15 amino acids long. Losses at the gene ends were 2 bases for V and 0 bases for J; bases not matched to a gene: 2. Germline V gives CDR1 LGHNA, CDR2 YNFKEQ. This chain's CDR3 is CASSQRTGMNTEAFF. The CDR3 DNA follows: TGTGCCAGCAGCCAAAGGACAGGGATGAACACTGAAGCTTTCTTT.

This sequence joins TRBV4-3 and TRBJ1-1, with D unresolved. The V gene's germline CDR1 is LGHNA and CDR2 YSLEER. This CDR3 comprises 15 residues. The V and J ends lost 0 bases and 1 base respectively, with 9 bases between them. In nucleotides, the CDR3 is TGCGCCAGCAGCCAAGATTCCAGGAGGAACACTGAAGCTTTCTTT. Protein: CASSQDSRRNTEAFF.

This chain uses TRBV6-2 or TRBV6-3 with TRBJ1-5; no clear D gene. This CDR3 is built from 14 residues. The V gene lost 6 bases and the J gene lost 2 bases, with 11 bases spanning the gap. CDR1 is MNHEY and CDR2 is SVGEGT in the germline V gene. CDR3: CASSPYGRNQPQHF. CDR3 sequence (DNA): TGTGCCAGCAGCCCCTACGGGCGCAATCAGCCCCAGCATTTT.

This clone was recorded once. This sequence joins TRBV30 and TRBJ1-6; D ambiguous. This CDR3 has 15 residues. The germline CDR1 and CDR2 sequences are GTSNPN and SVGIG (reference sequence). V lost 3 bases and J lost 4, with 13 bases in between. CDR3 residues: CAWREDRRYNSPLHF. In DNA, the CDR3 is TGTGCCTGGAGGGAGGATCGGCGGTATAATTCACCCCTCCACTTT.

J is TRBJ2-7 and V is TRBV10-3; 10 bases agree with TRBD1. J lost 1 base, V lost 3 bases, and 6 bases had no gene match. The CDR3 has 16 residues. Germline values: CDR1 ENHRY, CDR2 SYGVKD. Here the CDR3 DNA reads TGTGCCATCAGTGATTCCCGGGACAGGGGATCCTACGAGCAGTACTTC. Translated: CAISDSRDRGSYEQYF.

The chain joins TRBV6-2 or TRBV6-3 to TRBJ2-7, with D perhaps given as TRBD1 or TRBD2 (6 bases each). The germline V and J ends were trimmed by 4 bases and 7 bases, with 14 bases remaining between them. Germline lookup yields CDR1 MNHEY and CDR2 SVGEGT. The CDR3 is made up of 13 amino acids. CDR3 residues: CASSLGGPGEQYF. Here the CDR3 DNA reads TGTGCCAGCAGTTTGGGGGGCCCCGGGGAGCAGTACTTC.

The J gene is TRBJ1-5, the V gene TRBV19, with TRBD1 identical over 8 bases. Germline V gives CDR1 LNHDA, CDR2 SQIVND (reference sequence). With V trimmed by 6 bases and J by 1 base, 2 bases remained unmatched. The CDR3 is 14 residues long. The CDR3 reads CASRGQASNQPQHF. In DNA form, the CDR3 reads TGTGCCAGTAGGGGACAGGCCAGCAATCAGCCCCAGCATTTT.

The chain carries TRBV5-8 and TRBJ1-4; D gene ambiguous. The CDR3 has 15 amino acids. The V and J ends lost 4 bases and 0 bases respectively, with 10 bases between them. Germline values: CDR1 SGHTS, CDR2 YDEGEE. The DNA of the CDR3 is TGTGCCAGCAGCAGTGGTTGGGCAACTAATGAAAAACTGTTTTTT. This sequence encodes CASSSGWATNEKLFF.

This clone came up once. The rearrangement uses TRBV4-2 and TRBJ1-3, with D possibly matching TRBD1 (5 bases). V gave up 1 base and J gave up 0 bases, with 7 bases separating them. The germline CDR1 and CDR2 sequences are LGHNA and YNFKEQ. This CDR3 has 15 residues. The CDR3 coding sequence is TGTGCCAGCAGCCAAGTCGGGGGCTCTGGAAACACCATATATTTT. Its translation: CASSQVGGSGNTIYF.